The 16 T cell receptor beta chains in this list originate from one sample, sequenced in a study of T cell responses to AZD1222 COVID-19 vaccine. TCRdb's copy holds only in-frame clones and misses some; the assay was immunoSEQ multiplex PCR. The sample contains 140,000 to 150,000 clones, approximately 94% of which appear only once. Material: peripheral blood, obtained on day 0 of AZD1222 vaccination. Receptors originate from an adult in good health.

The chain links TRBV7-8 to TRBJ1-1; no clear D gene. This CDR3 is 14 amino acids long. Looked up from germline, CDR1 is SGHVS and CDR2 is FQNEAQ. Trimming removed 7 bases from V and 1 base from J, with 13 bases in between. The CDR3 bases are TGTGCCAGCATCCAACAAAGGGCGAACACTGAAGCTTTCTTT. Protein: CASIQQRANTEAFF.

This clone was recorded only once. The chain combines TRBV10-2 with TRBJ2-5; D ambiguous. Germline V CDR1 and CDR2: WSHSY, SAAADI. The V end was cut by 10 bases, the J end by 5 bases, with 14 bases between. The CDR3 sequence is 12 residues long. For the CDR3, the DNA is TGCGCCACCGGAAAGGATTGGGAGACCCAGTACTTC. It yields the protein CATGKDWETQYF.

This sequence joins TRBV5-1 and TRBJ2-3, with 10 bases aligning to TRBD2. Trimming at V came to 1 base and at J to 1 base, leaving 0 bases not matched to a gene. The CDR3 length is 15 residues. Germline V gives CDR1 SGHRS, CDR2 YFSETQ. The CDR3 nucleotides are TGCGCCAGCAGCTTGACTAGCGGGGGCACAGATACGCAGTATTTT. Translation gives CASSLTSGGTDTQYF.

The chain combines TRBV2 with TRBJ1-4; D ambiguous. In germline, CDR1 is SNHLY, CDR2 FYNNEI. The CDR3 sequence is 11 residues long. Trimming stripped 2 bases from V and 7 bases from J, with 2 bases between. For the CDR3, the DNA is TGTGCCAGCAGTGAATTTGAAAAACTGTTTTTT. Its translation is CASSEFEKLFF.

J is TRBJ2-7 and V is TRBV4-2; D unclear. The V gene's germline CDR1 is LGHNA and CDR2 YNFKEQ. Trimming left V 1 base short and J 0 bases short, with 13 bases between. This CDR3 has 16 residues. CDR3 nucleotide sequence: TGTGCCAGCAGCCAAGCGGGTGCGTCATACTCCTACGAGCAGTACTTC. This encodes CASSQAGASYSYEQYF.

The chain joins TRBV7-2 to TRBJ2-7; 8 nucleotides match TRBD1. This CDR3 is 15 amino acids long. Germline CDR1 is SGHTA and CDR2 is FQGNSA. V was clipped by 2 bases and J by 3 bases; unmatched bases: 6. The CDR3 reads CASSLTGGSIYEQYF. DNA for the CDR3: TGTGCCAGCAGCTTAACAGGGGGTAGTATCTACGAGCAGTACTTC.

The chain has TRBV7-9 and TRBJ1-4; D is undetermined. V shed 5 bases and J shed 5 bases, with 15 bases lying between them. CDR3 size: 15 residues. Germline CDR1 reads SEHNR; CDR2 reads FQNEAQ (reference sequence). CDR3 loop: CASSDPATPNEKLFF. The CDR3 nucleotides are TGTGCCAGCAGCGACCCAGCAACACCAAATGAAAAACTGTTTTTT.

This clone occurred a few times. The chain uses TRBV27 and TRBJ2-7, with 9 bases matching TRBD1. The CDR3 contains 15 residues. V was clipped by 5 bases and J by 3 bases; unmatched bases: 8. The germline V gene encodes CDR1 MNHEY and CDR2 SMNVEV (reference sequence). CDR3 amino acids: CASSPGRQGVYEQYF. Here the CDR3 DNA reads TGTGCCAGCAGTCCCGGGCGACAGGGGGTCTACGAGCAGTACTTC.

This rearrangement joins TRBV30 to TRBJ1-5; TRBD1 aligns across 9 bases. The CDR3 runs to 13 residues. Per the germline V gene, CDR1 is GTSNPN and CDR2 is SVGIG (reference sequence). The ends lost 4 bases at V and 7 bases at J; junction bases unmatched: 5. The CDR3 coding sequence is TGTGCCTGGACCCAGACAGGGGGACAGCCCCAGCATTTT. Its translation: CAWTQTGGQPQHF.

The V and J genes are TRBV9 and TRBJ1-4; D may be TRBD1 (5 bases). Germline-derived CDR1 and CDR2 are SGDLS and YYNGEE. The CDR3 totals 14 residues. The V gene lost 2 bases and the J gene lost 8 bases, with 13 bases spanning the gap. The CDR3: CASSVNTRGEKLFF. DNA of the CDR3: TGTGCCAGCAGCGTGAACACTCGGGGCGAAAAACTGTTTTTT.

This chain connects TRBV3-1 (or the pseudogene TRBV3-2) to TRBJ1-6; perhaps TRBD1 as D (5 bases). Germline V gives CDR1 LGHDT, CDR2 YNNKEL (reference sequence). Trimming removed 8 bases at V and 7 bases at J, with 12 bases between. The CDR3 extends over 13 amino acids. CDR3 bases: TGTGCCAGCGACCCAGGGACCAATTCACCCCTCCACTTT. Residues: CASDPGTNSPLHF.

This CDR3 reads CASSLSRAYTGELFF. DNA for the CDR3: TGTGCCAGCAGCTTATCCAGGGCGTACACCGGGGAGCTGTTTTTT. The chain has TRBV7-8 and TRBJ2-2; D is possibly TRBD1 (5 bases). Germline V gene sequence: CDR1 SGHVS, CDR2 FQNEAQ. The CDR3 is 15 amino acids. Trimming took off 2 bases at V and 3 bases at J, with 10 bases between the two ends.

The chain employs TRBV19 and TRBJ2-3, with TRBD2 matching 9 bases. Germline V gene data show CDR1 as LNHDA and CDR2 as SQIVND (reference sequence). This CDR3 is built from 19 residues. J was trimmed by 3 bases and V by 1 base; bases with no gene match: 14. This CDR3 is CASSIAMAGGPSRTDTQYF. The DNA for the CDR3 is TGTGCCAGTAGTATAGCCATGGCGGGGGGGCCGTCAAGGACAGATACGCAGTATTTT.

The J gene is TRBJ2-7, the V gene TRBV4-2, with 11 positions matching TRBD2. V shed 4 bases, J shed 3 bases, and the junction held 2 bases outside the gene matches. This CDR3 is 14 amino acids long. Germline assignment: CDR1 LGHNA and CDR2 YNFKEQ. This CDR3 is CASSRGTSGYEQYF. In DNA, the CDR3 is TGTGCCAGCAGCCGCGGGACTAGCGGCTACGAGCAGTACTTC.

This clone was observed a single time. The chain combines TRBV29-1 with TRBJ2-7, with 7 nucleotides matching TRBD1. The length of the CDR3 is 14 residues. The V segment lost 0 bases and the J segment 1 base; nucleotides outside the gene matches: 3. In germline, CDR1 is SQVTM, CDR2 ANQGSEA. The CDR3 region has the DNA TGCAGCGTTGAAGATCCCAGGGGGTCCTACGAGCAGTACTTC. This sequence encodes CSVEDPRGSYEQYF.

The V gene is TRBV19, the J gene TRBJ1-5, with 7 bases aligning to TRBD1. This CDR3 has 15 amino acids. Germline V gene data show CDR1 as LNHDA and CDR2 as SQIVND (reference sequence). Trimming took 4 bases from V and 5 from J; bases not matched to a gene: 8. DNA of the CDR3: TGTGCCAGTAGTACCGACAGGGTTATCGATCAGCCCCAGCATTTT. This translates into CASSTDRVIDQPQHF.